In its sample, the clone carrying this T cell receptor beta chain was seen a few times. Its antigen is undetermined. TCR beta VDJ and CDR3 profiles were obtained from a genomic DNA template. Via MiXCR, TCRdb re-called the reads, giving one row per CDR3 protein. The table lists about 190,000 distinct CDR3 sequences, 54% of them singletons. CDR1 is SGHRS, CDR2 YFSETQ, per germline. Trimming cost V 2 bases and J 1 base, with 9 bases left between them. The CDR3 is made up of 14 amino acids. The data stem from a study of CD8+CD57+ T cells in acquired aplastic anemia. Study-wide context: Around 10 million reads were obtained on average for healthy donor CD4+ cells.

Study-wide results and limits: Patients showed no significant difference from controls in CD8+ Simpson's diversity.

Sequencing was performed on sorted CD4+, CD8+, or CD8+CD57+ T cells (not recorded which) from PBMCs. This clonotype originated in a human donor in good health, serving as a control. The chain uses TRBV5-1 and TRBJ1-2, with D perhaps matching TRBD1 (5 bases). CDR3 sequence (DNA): TGCGCCAGCAGCTTCGACAGCCTTAACTATGGCTACACCTTC. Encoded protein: CASSFDSLNYGYTF. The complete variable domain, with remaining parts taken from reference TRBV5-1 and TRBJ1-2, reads KAGVTQTPRYLIKTRGQQVTLSCSPISGHRSVSWYQQTPGQGLQFLFEYFSETQRNKGNFPGRFSGRQFSNSRSEMNVSTLELGDSALYLCASSFDSLNYGYTFGSGTRLTVV.